Given below is one T cell receptor (beta chain) in context. The target of this receptor is not known. No qualities accompany the bases; no much larger clone lies one base away. This specimen comes from a study of blood T cell repertoires in COVID-19 (dated by TCRdb to about 2020). About the investigation overall: Collaborator samples came from the United States, Italy and Spain and covered acute and convalescent phases of COVID-19. The prospective study material was composed of cDNA or gDNA derived from T cells, B-cell-depleted T cells, or PBMCs. Subjects who had been exposed to COVID-19, were actively infected with it, or had recovered from it provided the deeply sampled blood TCRbeta repertoires that made up the dataset. The repertoires were released in a freely available public database meant as a resource for research on the immune response to SARS-CoV-2. The samples were drawn from the first 160 participants of the ongoing ImmuneRACE study and from over a thousand subjects provided by 6 global collaborators. Sample metadata almost always included a de-identified subject ID, COVID-19 status, age in years and sex. Where HLA class I and class II types were available, the types were taken from metadata supplied by the sample provider, not from assay-based typing.

After removal of 6 bases from V and 4 bases from J, the junction retains 5 bases not matched to a gene. The CDR1 and CDR2 encoded by the germline V gene (reference sequence) are LGHDT and YNNKEL. The CDR3 has 15 amino acids, counting the end cysteine and phenylalanine. The entry retains the CDR3 DNA only, 45 bases that are in frame from base 1. Overall study results and their limits: The quantity of clinical and demographic metadata differed by source and by participant and was supplied without curation.

TCRbeta CDR3 regions were amplified from genomic DNA using the immunoSEQ Assay, a bias-controlled multiplex PCR. The authors' analysis ran thus. The number of nucleated cells in each sample was estimated by amplification of reference gene primers within the assay. Sequence reads were collapsed and filtered to measure the absolute abundance of every unique TCRbeta CDR3 rearrangement. For each sample, productive Simpson clonality was calculated as the square root of Simpson's diversity index over productive rearrangements. Held by TCRdb, this immuneACCESS table contains in-frame sequences only and omits some clones. Under half of the omission traces to an unresolved V gene where checked; the cause of the rest is unknown. V and J calls and clone size are copied from that table; D and trimming were computed from the DNA. The sample records around 50,000 clones, roughly 86% of which are singletons. The ten biggest clones cover under 30% of the sample.

Each collaborating institution followed its own protocols to collect whole blood in K2EDTA tubes. Collaborator samples were shipped for TCRbeta analysis as frozen whole blood, isolated PBMCs, or DNA extracted from either sample type. The specimen was peripheral blood. The sequence is built from TRBV3-1 (or the pseudogene TRBV3-2) and TRBJ2-1, and TRBD2 aligns with 11 junction nucleotides. This clonotype originated in a woman aged 80 or over with acute or convalescent COVID-19. The nucleotides are TGTGCCAGCAGTCGTAGCGGGGGGGGTTACAATGAGCAGTTCTTC. It translates as CASSRSGGGYNEQFF.